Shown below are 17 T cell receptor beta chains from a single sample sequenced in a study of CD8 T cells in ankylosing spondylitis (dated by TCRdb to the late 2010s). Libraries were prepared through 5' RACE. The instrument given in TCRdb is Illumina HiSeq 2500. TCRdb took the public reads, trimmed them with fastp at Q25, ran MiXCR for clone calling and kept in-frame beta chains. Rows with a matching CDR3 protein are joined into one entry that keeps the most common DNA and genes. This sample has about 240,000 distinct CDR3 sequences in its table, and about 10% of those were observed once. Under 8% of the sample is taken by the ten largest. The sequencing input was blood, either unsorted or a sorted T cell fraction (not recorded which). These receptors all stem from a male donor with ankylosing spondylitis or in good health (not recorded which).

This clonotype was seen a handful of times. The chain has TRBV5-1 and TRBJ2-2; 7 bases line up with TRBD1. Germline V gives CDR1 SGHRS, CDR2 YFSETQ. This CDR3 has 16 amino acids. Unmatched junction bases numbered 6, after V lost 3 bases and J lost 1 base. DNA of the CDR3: TGCGCCAGCAGCTCCGACAGGGATCGGAACACCGGGGAGCTGTTTTTT. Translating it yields CASSSDRDRNTGELFF. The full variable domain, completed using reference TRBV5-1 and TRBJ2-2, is KAGVTQTPRYLIKTRGQQVTLSCSPISGHRSVSWYQQTPGQGLQFLFEYFSETQRNKGNFPGRFSGRQFSNSRSEMNVSTLELGDSALYLCASSSDRDRNTGELFFGEGSRLTVL.

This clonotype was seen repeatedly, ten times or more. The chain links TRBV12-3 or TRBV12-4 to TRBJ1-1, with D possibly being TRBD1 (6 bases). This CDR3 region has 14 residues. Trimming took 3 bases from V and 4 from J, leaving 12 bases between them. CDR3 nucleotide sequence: TGTGCCAGCAGTTTCGAGGGGGGGGGCACTGAAGCTTTCTTT. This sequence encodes CASSFEGGGTEAFF.

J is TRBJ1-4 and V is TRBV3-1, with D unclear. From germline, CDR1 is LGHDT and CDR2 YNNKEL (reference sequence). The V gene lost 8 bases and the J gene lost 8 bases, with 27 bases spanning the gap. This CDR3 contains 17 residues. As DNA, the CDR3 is TGTGCCAGCTGCAAAGCGTGGCAGATAGTTAGGGAGGAAAAACTGTTTTTT. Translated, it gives CASCKAWQIVREEKLFF.

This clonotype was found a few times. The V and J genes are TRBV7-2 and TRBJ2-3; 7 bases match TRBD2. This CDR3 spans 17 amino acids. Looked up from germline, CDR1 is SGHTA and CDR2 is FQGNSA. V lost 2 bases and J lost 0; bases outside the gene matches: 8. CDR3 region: CASSLIWGGASTDTQYF. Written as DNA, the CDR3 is TGTGCCAGCAGCTTAATTTGGGGGGGAGCTAGCACAGATACGCAGTATTTT.

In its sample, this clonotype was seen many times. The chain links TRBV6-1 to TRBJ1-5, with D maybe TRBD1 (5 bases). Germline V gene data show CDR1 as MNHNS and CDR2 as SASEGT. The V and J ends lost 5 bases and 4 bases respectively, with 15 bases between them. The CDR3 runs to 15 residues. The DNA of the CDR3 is TGTGCCAGCAGTCTATCCGGGGGAAATAATCAGCCCCAGCATTTT. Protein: CASSLSGGNNQPQHF.

CDR3: CASSQDGFGTGGRSPLHF. The CDR3 nucleotides read TGTGCCAGCAGCCAAGATGGATTCGGGACAGGGGGACGGTCACCCCTCCACTTT. The gene calls are TRBV3-1 and TRBJ1-6; 11 positions agree with TRBD1. The CDR3 consists of 18 residues. Germline CDR1 is LGHDT and CDR2 is YNNKEL (reference sequence). V trimming: 0 bases; J trimming: 10 bases; junction bases outside the gene matches: 11. The whole variable domain, remainder taken from reference TRBV3-1 and TRBJ1-6, is DTAVSQTPKYLVTQMGNDKSIKCEQNLGHDTMYWYKQDSKKFLKIMFSYNNKELIINETVPNRFSPKSPDKAHLNLHINSLELGDSAVYFCASSQDGFGTGGRSPLHFGNGTRLTVT.

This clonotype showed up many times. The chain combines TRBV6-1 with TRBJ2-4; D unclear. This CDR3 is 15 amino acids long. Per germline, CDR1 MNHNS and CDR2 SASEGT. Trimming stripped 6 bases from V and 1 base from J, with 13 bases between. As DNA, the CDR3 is TGTGCCAGCAGACGGGTTTCTCAGGCCAAAAACATTCAGTACTTC. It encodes CASRRVSQAKNIQYF.

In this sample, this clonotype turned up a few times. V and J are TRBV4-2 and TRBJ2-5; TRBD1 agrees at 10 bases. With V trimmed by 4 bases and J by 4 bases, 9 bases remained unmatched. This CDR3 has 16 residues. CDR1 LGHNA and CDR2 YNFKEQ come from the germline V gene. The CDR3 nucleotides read TGTGCCAGCAGCCCAATGACAGGGGGCCCGGGAGAGACCCAGTACTTC. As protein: CASSPMTGGPGETQYF.

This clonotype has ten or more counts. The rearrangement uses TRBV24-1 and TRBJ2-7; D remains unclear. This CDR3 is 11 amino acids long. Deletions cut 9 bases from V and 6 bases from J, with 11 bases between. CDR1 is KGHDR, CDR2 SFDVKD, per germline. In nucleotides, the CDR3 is TGTGCCACCCCCAGCCGGCGCGAGCAGTACTTC. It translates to CATPSRREQYF.

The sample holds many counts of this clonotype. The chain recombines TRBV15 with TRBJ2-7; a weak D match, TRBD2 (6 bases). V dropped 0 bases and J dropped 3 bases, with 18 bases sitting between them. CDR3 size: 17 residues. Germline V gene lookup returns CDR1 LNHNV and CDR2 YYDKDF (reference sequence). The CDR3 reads CATSRDRVGGRYYEQYF. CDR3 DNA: TGTGCCACCAGCAGAGATCGGGTCGGGGGAAGGTACTACGAGCAGTACTTC. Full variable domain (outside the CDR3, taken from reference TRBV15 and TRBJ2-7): DAMVIQNPRYQVTQFGKPVTLSCSQTLNHNVMYWYQQKSSQAPKLLFHYYDKDFNNEADTPDNFQSRRPNTSFCFLDIRSPGLGDTAMYLCATSRDRVGGRYYEQYFGPGTRLTVT.

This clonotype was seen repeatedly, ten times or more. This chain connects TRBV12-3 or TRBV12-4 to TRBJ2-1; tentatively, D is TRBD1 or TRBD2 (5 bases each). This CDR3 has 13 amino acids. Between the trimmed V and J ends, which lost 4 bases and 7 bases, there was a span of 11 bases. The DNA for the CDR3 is TGTGCCAGCAGTTGGGACGACCTAAATGAGCAGTTCTTC. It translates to CASSWDDLNEQFF.

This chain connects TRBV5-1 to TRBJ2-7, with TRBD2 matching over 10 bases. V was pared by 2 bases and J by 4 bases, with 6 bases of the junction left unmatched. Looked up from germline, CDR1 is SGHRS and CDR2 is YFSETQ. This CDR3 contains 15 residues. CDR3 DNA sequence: TGCGCCAGCAGCTTTTCAGCGGGAGGGCCTTACGAGCAGTACTTC. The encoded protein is CASSFSAGGPYEQYF.

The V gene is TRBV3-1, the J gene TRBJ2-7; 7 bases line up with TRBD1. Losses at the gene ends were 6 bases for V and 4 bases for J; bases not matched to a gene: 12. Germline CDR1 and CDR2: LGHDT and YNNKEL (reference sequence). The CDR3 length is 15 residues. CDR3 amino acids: CASSLKGALVYEQYF. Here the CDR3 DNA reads TGTGCCAGCAGTTTAAAGGGGGCGTTAGTTTACGAGCAGTACTTC.

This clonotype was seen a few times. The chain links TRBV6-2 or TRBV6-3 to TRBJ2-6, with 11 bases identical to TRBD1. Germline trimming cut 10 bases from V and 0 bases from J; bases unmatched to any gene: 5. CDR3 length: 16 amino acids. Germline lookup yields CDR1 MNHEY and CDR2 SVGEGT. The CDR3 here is CATSGTGGSGANVLTF. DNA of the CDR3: TGTGCCACTTCCGGGACAGGGGGCTCTGGGGCCAACGTCCTGACTTTC.

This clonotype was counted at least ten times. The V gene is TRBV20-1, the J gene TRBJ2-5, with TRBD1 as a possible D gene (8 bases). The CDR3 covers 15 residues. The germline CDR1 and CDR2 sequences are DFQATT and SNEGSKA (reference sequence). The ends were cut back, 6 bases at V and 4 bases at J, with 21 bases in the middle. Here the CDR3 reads CSAGGRGRGRETQYF. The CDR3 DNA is TGCAGTGCCGGGGGGAGAGGCAGGGGGCGAGAGACCCAGTACTTC.

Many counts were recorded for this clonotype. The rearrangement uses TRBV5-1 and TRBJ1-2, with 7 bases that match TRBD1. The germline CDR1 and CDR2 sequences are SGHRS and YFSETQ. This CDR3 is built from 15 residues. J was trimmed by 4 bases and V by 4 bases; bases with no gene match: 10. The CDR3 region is CASSPRQGGTYGYTF. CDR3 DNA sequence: TGCGCCAGCAGCCCCCGACAGGGTGGTACCTATGGCTACACCTTC. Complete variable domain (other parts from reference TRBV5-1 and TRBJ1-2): KAGVTQTPRYLIKTRGQQVTLSCSPISGHRSVSWYQQTPGQGLQFLFEYFSETQRNKGNFPGRFSGRQFSNSRSEMNVSTLELGDSALYLCASSPRQGGTYGYTFGSGTRLTVV.

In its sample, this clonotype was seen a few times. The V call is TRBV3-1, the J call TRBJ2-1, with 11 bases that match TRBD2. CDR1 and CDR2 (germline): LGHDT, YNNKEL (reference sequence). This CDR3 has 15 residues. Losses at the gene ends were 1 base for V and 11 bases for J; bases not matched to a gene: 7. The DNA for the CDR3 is TGTGCCAGCAGCCAAGGCCCTAGCGGGAGGCCGAAGCAGTTCTTC. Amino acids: CASSQGPSGRPKQFF.